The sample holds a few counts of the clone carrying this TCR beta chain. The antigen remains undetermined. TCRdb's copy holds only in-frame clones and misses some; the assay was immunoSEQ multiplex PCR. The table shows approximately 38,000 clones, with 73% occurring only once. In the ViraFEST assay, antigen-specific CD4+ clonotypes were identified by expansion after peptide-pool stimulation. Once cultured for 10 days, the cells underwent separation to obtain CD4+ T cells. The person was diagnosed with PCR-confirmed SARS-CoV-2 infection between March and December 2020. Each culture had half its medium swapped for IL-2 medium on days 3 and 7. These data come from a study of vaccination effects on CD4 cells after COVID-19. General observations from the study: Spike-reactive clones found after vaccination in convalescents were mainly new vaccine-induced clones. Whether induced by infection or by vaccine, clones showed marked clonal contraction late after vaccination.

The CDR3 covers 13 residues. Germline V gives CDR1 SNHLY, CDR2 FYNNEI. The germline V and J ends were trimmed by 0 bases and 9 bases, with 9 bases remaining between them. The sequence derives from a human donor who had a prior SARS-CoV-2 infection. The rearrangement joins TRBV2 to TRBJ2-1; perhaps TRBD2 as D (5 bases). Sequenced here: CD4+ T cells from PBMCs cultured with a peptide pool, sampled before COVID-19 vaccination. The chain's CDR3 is CASSEALEGEQFF. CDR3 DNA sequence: TGTGCCAGCAGTGAAGCGCTTGAGGGTGAGCAGTTCTTC.